This entry lists 17 T cell receptor beta chains sequenced from one sample in a study of control samples from healthy donors and cancer patients. Sequencing was performed with immunoSEQ multiplex PCR; in TCRdb, only in-frame clones are kept and a portion is missing. The sample lists 100,000 to 150,000 clones; roughly nine tenths were seen once. The sequencing input was blood. These receptors came from a young man in good health.

V usage is TRBV5-1 and J usage is TRBJ2-7; 7 bases are shared with TRBD2. The germline V gene has CDR1 SGHRS and CDR2 YFSETQ. V shed 6 bases and J 5 bases; nucleotides not matched to a gene: 14. This CDR3 comprises 15 residues. CDR3 sequence: CASTRMGGGSDEQYF. DNA for the CDR3: TGCGCCAGCACAAGAATGGGGGGAGGGAGCGACGAGCAGTACTTC. Supplemented by reference TRBV5-1 and TRBJ2-7, the full variable domain reads KAGVTQTPRYLIKTRGQQVTLSCSPISGHRSVSWYQQTPGQGLQFLFEYFSETQRNKGNFPGRFSGRQFSNSRSEMNVSTLELGDSALYLCASTRMGGGSDEQYFGPGTRLTVT.

The gene calls are TRBV10-3 and TRBJ2-3; the D gene is possibly TRBD2 (5 bases). V shed 4 bases and J shed 4 bases, with 12 bases lying between them. The CDR3 is 14 amino acids. Per the germline V gene, CDR1 is ENHRY and CDR2 is SYGVKD. In DNA form, the CDR3 reads TGTGCCATCAGTGGAGGGCAGGCTGCAGATACGCAGTATTTT. This gives the protein CAISGGQAADTQYF.

This clone was seen a single time. V gene TRBV19 combines with J gene TRBJ1-5, with D possibly matching TRBD1 (5 bases). Germline lookup yields CDR1 LNHDA and CDR2 SQIVND (reference sequence). The CDR3 is 18 amino acids. V dropped 5 bases and J dropped 2 bases, with 22 bases sitting between them. The CDR3 here is CASSVRPGPAGRNQPQHF. The CDR3 DNA is TGTGCCAGTAGTGTACGACCGGGACCAGCGGGGCGCAATCAGCCCCAGCATTTT.

This clone has just a few counts. This chain connects TRBV3-1 (or the pseudogene TRBV3-2) to TRBJ1-6; 8 positions agree with TRBD1. The length of the CDR3 is 16 residues. Per germline, CDR1 LGHDT and CDR2 YNNKEL (reference sequence). With V trimmed by 3 bases and J by 10 bases, 11 bases remained unmatched. CDR3 in DNA: TGTGCCAGCAGCCAGGGTGGGGGACAGGTTCGGTCACCCCTCCACTTT. Translating gives CASSQGGGQVRSPLHF.

This chain links TRBV5-6 with TRBJ2-1; TRBD2 matches 8 bases. CDR1 and CDR2 from the germline V gene are SGHDT and YYEEEE. The trim removed 1 base at V and 0 bases at J, leaving 9 bases unmatched. The CDR3 is made up of 18 amino acids. The CDR3 region has the DNA TGTGCCAGCAGCTTGCCGGGGCTAGCGGGTACCTCCTACAATGAGCAGTTCTTC. Amino acids: CASSLPGLAGTSYNEQFF.

V usage is TRBV9 and J usage is TRBJ1-1; D gene ambiguous. The CDR3 is 16 residues long. Deletions cut 4 bases from V and 6 bases from J, with 22 bases between. Germline CDR1 reads SGDLS; CDR2 reads YYNGEE. The CDR3 reads CASSPTRSSSRAEAFF. Written as DNA, the CDR3 is TGTGCCAGCAGCCCGACAAGGTCGTCGAGTCGGGCTGAAGCTTTCTTT.

This rearrangement joins TRBV14 to TRBJ2-1; 7 nucleotides align to TRBD2. V shed 4 bases, J shed 4 bases, and the junction held 7 bases outside the gene matches. The CDR3 spans 15 residues. The germline V gene encodes CDR1 SGHDN and CDR2 FVKESK. The CDR3 sequence: CASSPDSGSYNEQFF. The CDR3 nucleotides are TGTGCCAGCAGCCCCGATAGCGGGTCATACAATGAGCAGTTCTTC.

This chain connects TRBV18 to TRBJ1-2; possible D gene TRBD1, 6 bases. Germline assignment: CDR1 KGHSH and CDR2 LQKENI. Trimming took 6 bases from V and 0 from J, leaving 17 bases between them. The CDR3 runs 16 residues. CDR3: CASSRLQGPTNYGYTF. The DNA for the CDR3 is TGTGCCAGCTCCCGCTTACAGGGCCCTACTAACTATGGCTACACCTTC.

The chain has TRBV30 and TRBJ1-3, with D uncertain. The V and J ends lost 1 base and 0 bases respectively, with 13 bases between them. Germline V lookup: CDR1 GTSNPN, CDR2 SVGIG (reference sequence). The CDR3 loop spans 16 amino acids. The DNA of the CDR3 is TGTGCCTGGAGTGGATTTGGCGCAGACTCTGGAAACACCATATATTTT. It encodes CAWSGFGADSGNTIYF.

This chain links TRBV24-1 with TRBJ2-1, with D tentatively TRBD2 (6 bases). The CDR3 consists of 16 residues. Trimming cost V 2 bases and J 5 bases, with 15 bases left between them. Looked up from germline, CDR1 is KGHDR and CDR2 is SFDVKD. CDR3 sequence: CATSDSGGVGDNEQFF. DNA for the CDR3: TGTGCCACCAGTGATTCGGGCGGGGTTGGGGACAATGAGCAGTTCTTC.

The rearrangement joins TRBV6-1 to TRBJ2-7; 11 bases are a match to TRBD2. This CDR3 region has 15 residues. Germline CDR1 is MNHNS and CDR2 is SASEGT. V trimming: 0 bases; J trimming: 2 bases; junction bases outside the gene matches: 0. In nucleotides, the CDR3 is TGTGCCAGCAGTGAAGCACTAGCGGGAGCCTACGAGCAGTACTTC. This codes for CASSEALAGAYEQYF.

This chain connects TRBV7-3 to TRBJ2-3, with D possibly being TRBD2 (5 bases). V was trimmed by 2 bases and J by 4 bases, leaving 13 bases between them. The CDR3 sequence is 15 residues long. Germline V gene lookup returns CDR1 SGHTA and CDR2 FQGTGA. The CDR3 bases are TGTGCCAGCAGCTTAGAGGGAGTAGGGTCAGATACGCAGTATTTT. Translating gives CASSLEGVGSDTQYF.

The chain couples TRBV15 to TRBJ1-1; the D gene is possibly TRBD1 (5 bases). V was cut by 8 bases and J by 8 bases, with 12 bases left in between. From germline, CDR1 is LNHNV and CDR2 YYDKDF (reference sequence). The CDR3 is 11 residues long. The CDR3: CATEEGLEAFF. As DNA, the CDR3 is TGTGCCACCGAGGAGGGGTTAGAAGCTTTCTTT.

This clone was seen once. The J gene is TRBJ2-6, the V gene TRBV28; D gene ambiguous. This CDR3 region has 15 residues. V was pared by 7 bases and J by 2 bases, with 12 bases between. Germline CDR1 and CDR2: MDHEN and SYDVKM. The CDR3, as DNA: TGTGCCAGCATCAAACGACCACCTGGGGCCAACGTCCTGACTTTC. Translation gives CASIKRPPGANVLTF.

Written as DNA, the CDR3 is TGTGCCAGCAGATCCCAGGGGGCTAACACTGAAGCTTTCTTT. This gives the protein CASRSQGANTEAFF. The chain is built from TRBV6-5 and TRBJ1-1; 8 nucleotides agree with TRBD1. This CDR3 spans 14 amino acids. V lost 6 bases to trimming and J lost 2 bases; unmatched junction nucleotides: 5. CDR1 is MNHEY, CDR2 SVGAGI, per germline.

This chain uses TRBV9 with TRBJ2-1; TRBD2 aligns across 13 bases. The CDR3 length is 15 residues. V dropped 3 bases and J dropped 5; count of bases not matched to a gene: 2. Germline CDR1 reads SGDLS; CDR2 reads YYNGEE. CDR3 sequence reads: CASSAGTSGNNEQFF. The CDR3 nucleotides are TGTGCCAGCAGCGCCGGGACTAGCGGGAACAATGAGCAGTTCTTC.

The chain carries TRBV19 and TRBJ2-3, with 13 positions matching TRBD2. The CDR3 runs to 17 residues. The germline gives CDR1 LNHDA, CDR2 SQIVND (reference sequence). The V and J ends lost 6 bases and 1 base, in that order; junction bases with no gene match: 7. CDR3 region: CASSSRTSGSGTDTQYF. DNA for the CDR3: TGTGCCAGTAGCAGCAGGACTAGCGGGAGTGGCACAGATACGCAGTATTTT. Looking up the rest from reference TRBV19 and TRBJ2-3 gives the full variable domain: DGGITQSPKYLFRKEGQNVTLSCEQNLNHDAMYWYRQDPGQGLRLIYYSQIVNDFQKGDIAEGYSVSREKKESFPLTVTSAQKNPTAFYLCASSSRTSGSGTDTQYFGPGTRLTVL.